This record concerns one T cell receptor beta chain sequence. What it recognizes is unknown. The record originates from a study of Ad26.COV2.S vaccination and SARS-CoV-2 variants. Using immunoSEQ multiplex PCR, the repertoire was profiled, and TCRdb retains in-frame clones only, with some absent. The sample has hundreds of thousands of clones, around nine tenths seen once; the top ten hold around 3.5%. Treatment defined: about 20 received Ad26.COV2.S at low or high dose, single or two shots; 5 received placebo; per-sample allocation not given. On day 63 after the first injection, vaccine and placebo recipients gave samples. As its vector, the vaccine had Ad26, which expressed Wuhan-strain SARS-CoV-2 spike. Trimming removed 5 bases from V and 6 bases from J, with 16 bases in between. The germline V gene has CDR1 SGHVS and CDR2 FNYEAQ. CDR3 size: 15 residues. Study-wide points: Non-spike TCR breadth did not differ much between vaccine and placebo recipients.

The rearrangement links TRBV7-6 to TRBJ2-2; either TRBD1 or TRBD2 may supply D (7 bases each). The TCR was taken from a person aged 18-65 years who received the Ad26.COV2.S COVID-19 vaccine or a placebo. Source: peripheral blood, taken in a trial of Ad26.COV2.S vaccine versus placebo. CDR3 in amino acids: CASSLRQGGAGELFF. In DNA, the CDR3 is TGTGCCAGCAGCCTAAGACAGGGAGGGGCCGGGGAGCTGTTTTTT.